The source of this T cell receptor (beta chain) is a study of T cells expressing NK-cell markers. From its re-call of the 5' RACE reads, TCRdb lists each CDR3 protein once, without DNA. The listing contains 130,000 to 150,000 distinct CDR3 sequences. The CDR3 extends over 14 amino acids. Per germline, CDR1 SEHNR and CDR2 FQNEAQ (reference sequence). V and J are TRBV7-9 and TRBJ2-5; TCRdb's D call, TRBD1, is unchecked because there is no DNA. The receptor was derived from a young man in good health. The sample consisted of blood T cells: a sorted CD56 or NKG2C T cell subset, CD4+ or CD8+ T cells, or bulk PBMC T cells (not recorded which). Here the CDR3 reads CASSRDRGLETQYF.